This is a list of T cell receptor beta chains from one sample in a study of blood T cell repertoires in COVID-19. Sequencing was performed with immunoSEQ multiplex PCR; in TCRdb, only in-frame clones are kept and a portion is missing. The repertoire holds 95,000 to 150,000 clones, with around 91% as singletons. Material: peripheral blood. The receptors derive from a man aged 70 or older with active or convalescent COVID-19. Both conserved end residues are part of each CDR3. A D gene is named only where the DNA matches it firmly. Only part of the rows carry a size: once, few, many, or a class if the clone is expanded.

V	D	J	size	DNA	CDR3
TRBV11-2	-	TRBJ2-1	-	TGTGCCAGCAGCTTAGCCCTGACAAGCTCCTACAATGAGCAGTTCTTC	CASSLALTSSYNEQFF
TRBV19	-	TRBJ1-1	-	TGTGCCAGTAGTCCCCGGGCCAAGCGGGCTTTCTTT	CASSPRAKRAFF
TRBV5-1	-	TRBJ1-2	-	TGCGCCAGCAGCTTGGGCTGGGGCGGGGCCTATGGCTACACCTTC	CASSLGWGGAYGYTF
TRBV10-3	TRBD1	TRBJ1-2	-	TGTGCCATCAACGACCCGACAGGGTACTATGGCTACACCTTC	CAINDPTGYYGYTF
TRBV29-1	-	TRBJ1-4	-	TGCAGCGTTAAAAGGGGTAATGATAATGAAAAACTGTTTTTT	CSVKRGNDNEKLFF
TRBV7-9	-	TRBJ1-1	few	TGTGCCAGCAGCTTTCCTAAAACAGGGAACACTGAAGCTTTCTTT	CASSFPKTGNTEAFF
TRBV20-1	-	TRBJ1-5	-	TGCAGTACCAGTGGGGGCGACCAGCCCCAGCATTTT	CSTSGGDQPQHF
TRBV10-3	TRBD1	TRBJ2-7	-	TGTGCCATCAGTGAGTTGGGACAGAACTACGAGCAGTACTTC	CAISELGQNYEQYF
TRBV10-2	-	TRBJ1-1	once	TGCGCCAGCAGCTTACAGGGACCTGAAGCTTTCTTT	CASSLQGPEAFF
TRBV7-8	TRBD1	TRBJ1-5	-	TGTGCCAGCAGCTCCGGACAGGGGCGATATAGCAATCAGCCCCAGCATTTT	CASSSGQGRYSNQPQHF
TRBV18	-	TRBJ1-1	-	TGTGCCAGCTTACCACTGAGCACTGAAGCTTTCTTT	CASLPLSTEAFF
TRBV5-1	-	TRBJ2-1	-	TGCGCCAGCAGCTTGGCGTTGCGCCCCTCCTACAATGAGCAGTTCTTC	CASSLALRPSYNEQFF
TRBV7-9	TRBD2	TRBJ2-5	-	TGTGCCAGCAGCAAAGCCCTAGCGGGACAAGAGACCCAGTACTTC	CASSKALAGQETQYF
TRBV7-9	-	TRBJ2-3	-	TGTGCCAGCAGGGGGAGAGTGAGCACAGATACGCAGTATTTT	CASRGRVSTDTQYF
TRBV11-3	TRBD2	TRBJ2-2	once	TGTGCCAGCAGCGCAACTAGCGGGCGGAACACCGGGGAGCTGTTTTTT	CASSATSGRNTGELFF
TRBV7-2	-	TRBJ2-3	once	TGTGCCAGCAGCTCAGTGGGCGCAGATACGCAGTATTTT	CASSSVGADTQYF
TRBV7-9	TRBD1	TRBJ2-5	-	TGTGCCAGCAGCTTTCCCGGGACAGGGTCGGAGACCCAGTACTTC	CASSFPGTGSETQYF
TRBV27	TRBD1	TRBJ1-4	-	TGTGCCAGCAACCCGACAGGGCGGACTGAAAAACTGTTTTTT	CASNPTGRTEKLFF
TRBV12-5	-	TRBJ2-2	-	TGTGCTGTTACAGGTCAACCCACCGGGGAGCTGTTTTTT	CAVTGQPTGELFF
TRBV19	-	TRBJ2-3	-	TGTGCCAGTAGTACCTCAGAGCGAGACGCAGATACGCAGTATTTT	CASSTSERDADTQYF
TRBV5-1	TRBD1	TRBJ2-5	-	TGCGCCAGCAGCTCGACAGGGGGCGGAGAGACCCAGTACTTC	CASSSTGGGETQYF
TRBV24-1	TRBD2	TRBJ2-5	-	TGTGCCACCCAACTAGCGGGAACGGAGACCCAGTACTTC	CATQLAGTETQYF
TRBV11-3	-	TRBJ2-3	-	TGTGCCAGCAGCTTAGTAGGTGGCGGGTCGGATACGCAGTATTTT	CASSLVGGGSDTQYF
TRBV10-1	-	TRBJ2-3	-	TGCGCCAGCAGTGATTGGGGACTTGGCAGCACAGATACGCAGTATTTT	CASSDWGLGSTDTQYF
TRBV19	TRBD1	TRBJ1-2	-	TGTGCCAGTAGTAATCGACAGGGGGATGGCTACACCTTC	CASSNRQGDGYTF